Detailed here is one TCR beta chain. The CDR3 covers 14 residues. Germline V lookup: CDR1 SGHAT, CDR2 FQNNGV. V trimming: 5 bases; J trimming: 7 bases; junction bases outside the gene matches: 6. TCRdb keeps only in-frame clones here, not all; method: immunoSEQ multiplex PCR. The sample has around 100,000 clones, more than 85% seen once. This sample is part of a study of control samples from healthy donors and cancer patients. The chain carries TRBV11-2 and TRBJ2-7; 12 bases agree with TRBD1. The sequence derives from a woman aged 45-65 years in good health. Sequences were obtained from blood. The CDR3 is CASSPGQGAWEQYV. The DNA of the CDR3 is TGTGCCAGCAGCCCGGGACAGGGGGCGTGGGAGCAGTACGTC.